A single sample is the source of the 22 T cell receptor beta chains below, sequenced in a study of T cell responses to AZD1222 COVID-19 vaccine. The protocol was immunoSEQ multiplex PCR, while the TCRdb copy is restricted to in-frame clones and leaves out a portion. The repertoire consists of fewer than 85,000 clones, with around 91% occurring once and the leading ten covering 30% to 40%. The specimen was peripheral blood, collected on day 0 of AZD1222 vaccination. The receptors here all came from an adult in good health.

V gene TRBV27 combines with J gene TRBJ1-1; D gene ambiguous. Trimming took off 2 bases at V and 1 base at J, with 5 bases between the two ends. Per the germline V gene, CDR1 is MNHEY and CDR2 is SMNVEV (reference sequence). This CDR3 is built from 13 residues. The CDR3 is CASSLMRNTEAFF. CDR3 nucleotides: TGTGCCAGCAGTTTAATGAGGAACACTGAAGCTTTCTTT.

The CDR3: CASSKGLAGGNEQFF. The CDR3 bases are TGTGCCAGCAGTAAGGGACTAGCGGGAGGCAATGAGCAGTTCTTC. This chain uses TRBV6-2 or TRBV6-3 with TRBJ2-1; 15 positions agree with TRBD2. V shed 5 bases, J shed 6 bases, and the junction held 2 bases outside the gene matches. The CDR3 consists of 15 residues. Germline V gene data show CDR1 as MNHEY and CDR2 as SVGEGT.

The J gene is TRBJ1-2, the V gene TRBV25-1; D remains unclear. The CDR3 is 15 amino acids. V was pared by 11 bases and J by 4 bases, with 23 bases between. Looked up from germline, CDR1 is MGHDK and CDR2 is SYGVNS. The CDR3 coding sequence is TGTGCCGGCCTATCCCCGACGGAATCACGCTATGGCTACACCTTC. Its protein product is CAGLSPTESRYGYTF.

The sample holds one count of this clone. The rearrangement links TRBV3-1 (or the pseudogene TRBV3-2) to TRBJ1-2, with a weak D call TRBD1 (5 bases). CDR1 is LGHDT and CDR2 is YNNKEL in the germline V gene (reference sequence). CDR3 size: 15 residues. Trimming shortened V by 0 bases and J by 8 bases, and 16 bases separated the two germline ends. The CDR3 spells CASSQEGTSTWGYTF. The CDR3 DNA reads as TGTGCCAGCAGCCAAGAGGGGACGTCAACGTGGGGCTACACCTTC.

The V and J genes are TRBV4-1 and TRBJ1-5; D is ambiguous. CDR3 length: 16 residues. CDR1 and CDR2 (germline): MGHRA, YSYEKL. The V end lost 4 bases, the J end lost 4 bases, and 17 bases lay between the germline ends. CDR3: CASSPPGSLTNQPQHF. Here the CDR3 DNA reads TGCGCCAGCAGCCCCCCTGGGAGCCTGACAAATCAGCCCCAGCATTTT.

This chain joins TRBV16 and TRBJ1-2; D not resolved. The CDR3 extends over 13 amino acids. The ends were cut back, 3 bases at V and 1 base at J, with 6 bases in the middle. The germline V gene encodes CDR1 KGHSY and CDR2 FQNENV. The CDR3 here is CASSQLDNYGYTF. CDR3 nucleotide sequence: TGTGCCAGCAGCCAGCTCGATAACTATGGCTACACCTTC.

This chain links TRBV28 with TRBJ1-6, with D perhaps TRBD1 (5 bases). Germline V gives CDR1 MDHEN, CDR2 SYDVKM. Between the trimmed V and J ends, which lost 6 bases and 10 bases, there was a span of 10 bases. The CDR3 runs to 12 residues. This chain's CDR3 is CASRPQGSPLHF. The CDR3 bases are TGTGCCAGCAGGCCCCAGGGCTCACCCCTCCACTTT.

The chain has TRBV5-1 and TRBJ2-1, with 9 bases identical to TRBD1. This CDR3 is 15 amino acids long. Germline loops: CDR1 SGHRS, CDR2 YFSETQ. J was trimmed by 8 bases and V by 3 bases; bases with no gene match: 9. In nucleotides, the CDR3 is TGCGCCAGCAGCTACGGGACAGGGATAGGGGATGAGCAGTTCTTC. It encodes CASSYGTGIGDEQFF.

The genes are TRBV30 and TRBJ1-1, with TRBD1 matching 10 bases. V gave up 4 bases and J gave up 3 bases; unmatched junction bases: 8. This CDR3 spans 15 amino acids. Germline CDR1 reads GTSNPN; CDR2 reads SVGIG (reference sequence). CDR3 residues: CAWTNSGTGDTEAFF. The CDR3 DNA is TGTGCCTGGACTAATTCCGGGACAGGGGACACTGAAGCTTTCTTT.

The chain uses TRBV4-1 and TRBJ2-3; no clear D. Germline-derived CDR1 and CDR2 are MGHRA and YSYEKL. V lost 0 bases and J 12 bases, leaving 10 bases between the germline ends. This CDR3 contains 12 residues. This CDR3 reads CASSQDNLFQYF. CDR3 bases: TGCGCCAGCAGCCAAGACAACCTATTCCAGTATTTT.

The gene calls are TRBV4-3 and TRBJ2-3; TRBD2 matches 8 bases. CDR1 is LGHNA and CDR2 is YSLEER in the germline V gene. The CDR3 runs 16 residues. V gave up 3 bases and J gave up 4 bases; unmatched junction bases: 9. The CDR3 loop is CASSHSGLASSDTQYF. CDR3 in DNA: TGCGCCAGCAGCCACTCCGGACTAGCTTCATCAGATACGCAGTATTTT.

This clone was detected only a few times. This chain uses TRBV11-2 with TRBJ2-7; 8 nucleotides match TRBD1. Germline CDR1 SGHAT, CDR2 FQNNGV. This CDR3 contains 16 residues. The ends lost 6 bases at V and 2 bases at J; junction bases unmatched: 12. This chain's CDR3 is CASRPIAGGHPYEQYF. In DNA, the CDR3 is TGTGCCAGCAGGCCGATTGCAGGGGGCCACCCCTACGAGCAGTACTTC.

The V gene is TRBV5-1, the J gene TRBJ2-4; D uncertain. Per germline, CDR1 SGHRS and CDR2 YFSETQ. CDR3 length: 14 residues. Trimming took off 0 bases at V and 0 bases at J, with 4 bases between the two ends. CDR3 in DNA: TGCGCCAGCAGCTTGGCGGGAGCCAAAAACATTCAGTACTTC. It encodes CASSLAGAKNIQYF.

The chain combines TRBV7-8 with TRBJ1-1; 7 bases align to TRBD1. The CDR3 covers 15 residues. V dropped 5 bases and J dropped 1; count of bases not matched to a gene: 7. Germline lookup yields CDR1 SGHVS and CDR2 FQNEAQ. The CDR3 loop is CASSPNRGRNTEAFF. CDR3 bases: TGTGCCAGCAGCCCGAACAGGGGACGGAACACTGAAGCTTTCTTT.

The chain employs TRBV29-1 and TRBJ2-6, with 11 bases aligning to TRBD1. Germline CDR1 and CDR2: SQVTM and ANQGSEA. CDR3 length: 16 residues. V lost 7 bases to trimming and J lost 4 bases; unmatched junction nucleotides: 9. The CDR3 nucleotides are TGCAGCGCTCAAGGACAGGGGGCTTCGGGGGCCAACGTCCTGACTTTC. This sequence encodes CSAQGQGASGANVLTF.

J is TRBJ2-7 and V is TRBV28; D not resolved. This CDR3 comprises 13 residues. Germline V CDR1 and CDR2: MDHEN, SYDVKM. The ends were cut back, 5 bases at V and 2 bases at J, with 10 bases in the middle. CDR3 protein: CASSPSPPYEQYF. As DNA, the CDR3 is TGTGCCAGCAGTCCCAGTCCCCCCTACGAGCAGTACTTC.

This chain links TRBV11-2 with TRBJ2-5; D gene uncertain. The CDR3 contains 13 residues. V was pared by 4 bases and J by 9 bases, with 15 bases between. From germline, CDR1 is SGHAT and CDR2 FQNNGV. The CDR3 sequence is CASSYGPPSAQYF. For the CDR3, the DNA is TGTGCCAGCAGCTACGGACCGCCTTCGGCCCAGTACTTC.

This sequence joins TRBV4-3 and TRBJ1-2, with D possibly being TRBD1 (5 bases). CDR3 length equals 15 residues. Trimming cost V 0 bases and J 4 bases, with 12 bases left between them. The germline gives CDR1 LGHNA, CDR2 YSLEER. CDR3 in amino acids: CASSQDREGFYGYTF. CDR3 DNA: TGCGCCAGCAGCCAAGATAGGGAGGGGTTCTATGGCTACACCTTC.

V usage is TRBV6-5 and J usage is TRBJ1-5; no definite D call. In germline, CDR1 is MNHEY, CDR2 SVGAGI. Trimming removed 0 bases at V and 10 bases at J, with 7 bases between. The CDR3 is 12 residues long. For the CDR3, the DNA is TGTGCCAGCAGTTACTCGAGTGGCCCCCAGCATTTT. This translates into CASSYSSGPQHF.

V is TRBV5-1 and J is TRBJ2-3; no firm D call. Looked up from germline, CDR1 is SGHRS and CDR2 is YFSETQ. Trimming left V 4 bases short and J 1 base short, with 13 bases between. The CDR3 is 15 amino acids. The CDR3 DNA is TGCGCCAGCAGCAGGTCCAATGCAGGCACAGATACGCAGTATTTT. It specifies CASSRSNAGTDTQYF.

This clone was observed once. This sequence joins TRBV2 and TRBJ2-7, with 8 nucleotides matching TRBD1. This CDR3 has 14 residues. CDR1 is SNHLY and CDR2 is FYNNEI in the germline V gene. V trimming: 5 bases; J trimming: 6 bases; junction bases outside the gene matches: 9. In DNA form, the CDR3 reads TGTGCCAGCAGTCCCGACAGGGGACTCCTCGAGCAGTACTTC. Translation gives CASSPDRGLLEQYF.

J is TRBJ1-1 and V is TRBV9; maybe TRBD1 (5 bases). Germline CDR1 is SGDLS and CDR2 is YYNGEE. V was cut by 3 bases and J by 1 base, with 10 bases left in between. This CDR3 is 14 amino acids long. CDR3 DNA: TGTGCCAGCAGCGAGGGGAGGCGGAACACTGAAGCTTTCTTT. The encoded protein is CASSEGRRNTEAFF.